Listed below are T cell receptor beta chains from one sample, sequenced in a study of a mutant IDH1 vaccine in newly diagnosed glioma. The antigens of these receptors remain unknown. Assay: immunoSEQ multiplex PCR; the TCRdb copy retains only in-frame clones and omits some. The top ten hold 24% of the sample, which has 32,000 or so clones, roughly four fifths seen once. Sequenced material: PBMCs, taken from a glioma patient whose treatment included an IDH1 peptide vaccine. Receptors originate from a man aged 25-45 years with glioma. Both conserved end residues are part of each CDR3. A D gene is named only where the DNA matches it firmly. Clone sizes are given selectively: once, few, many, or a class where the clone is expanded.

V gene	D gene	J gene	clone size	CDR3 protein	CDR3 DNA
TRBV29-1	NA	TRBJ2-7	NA	CSVGTGFGDEQYF	TGCAGCGTTGGCACAGGGTTCGGCGACGAGCAGTACTTC
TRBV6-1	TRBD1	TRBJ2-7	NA	CASSPAPTGANEQYF	TGTGCCAGCAGTCCTGCCCCAACAGGGGCGAACGAGCAGTACTTC
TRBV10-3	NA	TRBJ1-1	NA	CATLGRGNTEAFF	TGTGCCACCTTGGGCCGAGGGAACACTGAAGCTTTCTTT
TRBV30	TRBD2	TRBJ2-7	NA	CAWSVHLAGSYEQYF	TGTGCCTGGAGTGTACATCTAGCGGGATCCTACGAGCAGTACTTC
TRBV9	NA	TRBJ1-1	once	CASSVAPTLDLGDTEAFF	TGTGCCAGCAGCGTAGCTCCCACATTAGACCTCGGCGACACTGAAGCTTTCTTT
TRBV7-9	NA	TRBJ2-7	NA	CASSFLFESSYEQYF	TGTGCCAGCAGCTTCCTATTCGAGAGCTCCTACGAGCAGTACTTC
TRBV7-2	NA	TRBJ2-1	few	CASSLRTVYNEQFF	TGTGCCAGCAGCTTAAGGACAGTCTACAATGAGCAGTTCTTC
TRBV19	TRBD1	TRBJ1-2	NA	CASSIDPGGADGYTF	TGTGCCAGTAGTATAGATCCAGGGGGCGCAGATGGCTACACCTTC
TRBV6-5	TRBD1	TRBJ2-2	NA	CASRRDRDTGELFF	TGTGCCAGCAGGAGGGACAGGGACACCGGGGAGCTGTTTTTT
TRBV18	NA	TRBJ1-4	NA	CASSPPGLRNEKLFF	TGTGCCAGCTCACCACCGGGACTGAGAAATGAAAAACTGTTTTTT
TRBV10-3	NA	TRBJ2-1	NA	CAISDYRGNEQFF	TGTGCCATCAGTGACTACCGGGGCAATGAGCAGTTCTTC
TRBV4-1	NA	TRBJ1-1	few	CASSQGDTENTEAFF	TGCGCCAGCAGCCAAGGGGACACGGAAAACACTGAAGCTTTCTTT
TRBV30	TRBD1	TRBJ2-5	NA	CAWSHRTGGVETQYF	TGTGCCTGGAGCCACCGGACAGGGGGCGTAGAGACCCAGTACTTC
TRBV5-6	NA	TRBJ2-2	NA	CASSSAGGGVSRELFF	TGTGCCAGCAGCTCCGCTGGAGGCGGGGTCAGTCGGGAGCTGTTTTTT
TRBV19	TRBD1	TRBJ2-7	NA	CASSTRTGSYEQYF	TGTGCCAGTAGTACCCGGACAGGGTCCTACGAGCAGTACTTC
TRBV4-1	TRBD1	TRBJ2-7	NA	CASTLNRDRGTNEQYF	TGCGCCAGCACCCTTAATCGGGACAGGGGTACGAACGAGCAGTACTTC
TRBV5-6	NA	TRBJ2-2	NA	CASSWAPGQNTGELFF	TGTGCCAGCAGCTGGGCACCGGGACAGAACACCGGGGAGCTGTTTTTT
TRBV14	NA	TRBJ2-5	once	CASSQDTGGETQYF	TGTGCCAGCAGCCAAGATACTGGGGGGGAGACCCAGTACTTC
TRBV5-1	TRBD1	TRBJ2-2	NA	CASSLDRANTGELFF	TGCGCCAGCAGCCTGGACAGGGCGAACACCGGGGAGCTGTTTTTT
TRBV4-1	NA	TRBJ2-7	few	CASSQRLQGYEQYF	TGCGCCAGCAGCCAACGCCTTCAGGGCTACGAGCAGTACTTC
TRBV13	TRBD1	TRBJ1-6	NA	CASSQGQYNSPLHF	TGTGCCAGCAGCCAGGGACAGTACAATTCACCCCTCCACTTT
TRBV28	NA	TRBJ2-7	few	CASSLRGLQYEQYF	TGTGCCAGCAGTTTGCGCGGACTCCAATACGAGCAGTACTTC